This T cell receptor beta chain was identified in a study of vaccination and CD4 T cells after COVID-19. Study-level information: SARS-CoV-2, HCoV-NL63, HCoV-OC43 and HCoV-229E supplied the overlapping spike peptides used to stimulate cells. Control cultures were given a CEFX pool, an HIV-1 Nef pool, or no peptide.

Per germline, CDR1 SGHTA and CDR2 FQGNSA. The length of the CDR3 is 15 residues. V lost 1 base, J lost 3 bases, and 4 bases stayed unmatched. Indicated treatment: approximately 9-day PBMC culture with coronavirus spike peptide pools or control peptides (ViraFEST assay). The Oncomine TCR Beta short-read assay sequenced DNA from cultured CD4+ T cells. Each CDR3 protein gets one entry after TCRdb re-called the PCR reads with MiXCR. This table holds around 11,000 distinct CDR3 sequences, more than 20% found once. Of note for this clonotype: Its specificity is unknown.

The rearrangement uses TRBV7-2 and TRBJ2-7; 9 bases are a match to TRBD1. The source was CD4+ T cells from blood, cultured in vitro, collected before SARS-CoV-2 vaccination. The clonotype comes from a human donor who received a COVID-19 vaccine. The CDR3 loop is CASSLGGQGLYEQYF. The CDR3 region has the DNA TGTGCCAGCAGCTTAGGGGGACAGGGTCTCTACGAGCAGTACTTC.